These T cell receptor beta chains were read from a single sample in a study of monozygotic twins with inflammatory bowel disease. TCRdb re-called the 5' RACE reads and gives one entry per CDR3 protein, without DNA. This repertoire includes about 160,000 distinct CDR3 sequences. The sequencing input was blood. Receptors originate from a human donor with ulcerative colitis or Crohn's disease, or a healthy co-twin of an affected twin (not recorded which). CDR3s include the opening cysteine and the closing phenylalanine or tryptophan.

j_call v_call cdr3_aa
TRBJ1-2 TRBV5-1 CATSYRGPPNYGYTF
TRBJ1-1 TRBV27 CASSLFSDPGKRHKAFF
TRBJ1-1 TRBV5-6 CASYGPWNTEAFF
TRBJ2-5 TRBV2 CASTTGGVGTQYF
TRBJ1-5 TRBV5-1 CASSSGQGAHQPQHF
TRBJ2-6 TRBV2 CASSTRQPSGANVLTF
TRBJ2-7 TRBV12-3/TRBV12-4 CASSSRGRTVSWQYF
TRBJ2-3 TRBV19 CASSPQRTSGTDTQYF
TRBJ2-6 TRBV5-1 CASSVGQSSGANVLTF
TRBJ1-4 TRBV20-1 CSARGASGEKLFF
TRBJ2-1 TRBV27 CASTIRGGSMGNEQFF
TRBJ1-5 TRBV5-4 CASSLGGAKQPQLF
TRBJ2-1 TRBV29-1 CSVDGGGDEQFF
TRBJ2-3 TRBV5-1 CASSPLLAGSTDTQYF
TRBJ2-5 TRBV5-4 CASSPQPAAYQETQYF
TRBJ2-5 TRBV5-1 CASSFRDRVETQYF
TRBJ2-3 TRBV20-1 CSARTSGRDTQYF
TRBJ2-7 TRBV6-2/TRBV6-3 CASSDLSLGYEQYF
TRBJ1-5 TRBV5-6 CASQQGTSNQPQHF
TRBJ1-6 TRBV5-1 CASSLVPGLNSPLHF
TRBJ2-5 TRBV20-1 CSARVDTSWETQYF
TRBJ2-7 TRBV7-9 CASSRSGEQYF
TRBJ2-7 TRBV28 CASSLVRGKPYEQYF
TRBJ1-6 TRBV4-3 CASSQAPTANSPLHF
TRBJ1-1 TRBV7-9 CASSLRAGKNTEAFF
TRBJ2-3 TRBV4-3 CASSHGVGGSDTQYF